Listed here are 2 T cell receptor beta chains from one sample, sequenced in a study of shared clonotypes between healthy human individuals. Profiled with immunoSEQ multiplex PCR; TCRdb holds only in-frame clones, not every one. The top ten clones hold about 1.5% of a sample with over a million clones, about 70% of them seen once. Material for sequencing was memory CD4+ T cells sorted from blood. Described subset: CD45RA-negative fraction. These receptors came from a man aged 18 to 29 in good health.

As to this clone: The sample holds other DNA sequences that translate to the same CDR3. The V call is TRBV6-1, the J call TRBJ1-1, with D unresolved. Germline V lookup: CDR1 MNHNS, CDR2 SASEGT. The CDR3 extends over 13 amino acids. V was pared by 4 bases and J by 0 bases, with 6 bases between. CDR3 amino acids: CASSGVMNTEAFF. In nucleotides, the CDR3 is TGTGCCAGCAGTGGGGTTATGAACACTGAAGCTTTCTTT.

The rearrangement links TRBV6-5 to TRBJ1-2; D is perhaps TRBD1 (5 bases). Trimming took 5 bases from V and 0 from J, leaving 13 bases between them. This CDR3 comprises 15 residues. The germline V gene has CDR1 MNHEY and CDR2 SVGAGI. The CDR3 nucleotides are TGTGCCAGCAGTCTGACTCAGGGAGCTAACTATGGCTACACCTTC. This gives the protein CASSLTQGANYGYTF.